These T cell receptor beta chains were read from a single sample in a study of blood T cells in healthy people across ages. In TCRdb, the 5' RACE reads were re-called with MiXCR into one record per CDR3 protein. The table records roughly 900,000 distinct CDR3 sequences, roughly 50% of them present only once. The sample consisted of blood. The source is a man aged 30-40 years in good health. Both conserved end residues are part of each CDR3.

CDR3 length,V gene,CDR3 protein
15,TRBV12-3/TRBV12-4,CASSRSGGYTGELFF
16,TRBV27,CASSLIGTELTYEQYF
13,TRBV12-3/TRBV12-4,CASSGDWRNEAFF
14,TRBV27,CASSLGPAGYEQYF
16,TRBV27,CASSLWRGGAKNIQYF
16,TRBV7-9,CASSSSTTGWNSPLHF
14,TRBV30,CAWSVLATGGEQFF
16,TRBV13,CASSLEHRSGANVLTF
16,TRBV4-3,CASSQGSGDSFGPQHF
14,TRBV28,CASSPSPTGNGYTF
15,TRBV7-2,CASSLPGARGETQYF
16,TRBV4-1,CASSQTGTGEWNEQFF
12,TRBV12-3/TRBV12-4,CASSFEGYGYTF
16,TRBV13,CASSTGLLGGQETQYF
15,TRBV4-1,CASSQEGGDSYEQYF
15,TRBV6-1,CASIAGTGSSYEQYF
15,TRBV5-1,CASSPESTGINEQFF
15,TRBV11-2,CASSSILGRQNTQYF
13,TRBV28,CASNDRGTDTQYF
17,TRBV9,CASSVGGGGVRTDTQYF
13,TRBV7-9,CASSPWETDTQYF
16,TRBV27,CASSFLAGGRNNEQFF
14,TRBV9,CASSVGQVADEQYF
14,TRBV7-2,CASSLTSDSYEQYF
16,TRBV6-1,CASSESRASKRGGYTF
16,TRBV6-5,CASSYGFPGKTHIQYF
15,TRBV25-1,CASSESIRGDGGYTF
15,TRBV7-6,CASSLSSRSTDTQYF
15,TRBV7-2,CASSLGGGGLDPQYF
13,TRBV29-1,CSVVELTGGELFF
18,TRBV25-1,CASSGKSRDRWNTGELFF
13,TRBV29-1,CSVEVPEDYERYF
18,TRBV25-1,CASSEFFHDQKYNSPLHF
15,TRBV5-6,CASSFQGETNEKLFF
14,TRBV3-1,CASSSTVKPYEQYF
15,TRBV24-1,CATSEGTARLETQYF
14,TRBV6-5,CASRIAGGLNEQFF
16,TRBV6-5,CASSYSAALGGGELFF
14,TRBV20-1,CSARERGDNSPLHF
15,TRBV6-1,CASSEAGGFYNEQFF
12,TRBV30,CAWRRDSYEQYF
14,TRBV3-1,CASSQGAGAEPYTF
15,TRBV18,CASSPPLAGLNEQFF
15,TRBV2,CASRKGGSGVETQYF
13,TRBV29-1,CSGGTGTGNEQFF